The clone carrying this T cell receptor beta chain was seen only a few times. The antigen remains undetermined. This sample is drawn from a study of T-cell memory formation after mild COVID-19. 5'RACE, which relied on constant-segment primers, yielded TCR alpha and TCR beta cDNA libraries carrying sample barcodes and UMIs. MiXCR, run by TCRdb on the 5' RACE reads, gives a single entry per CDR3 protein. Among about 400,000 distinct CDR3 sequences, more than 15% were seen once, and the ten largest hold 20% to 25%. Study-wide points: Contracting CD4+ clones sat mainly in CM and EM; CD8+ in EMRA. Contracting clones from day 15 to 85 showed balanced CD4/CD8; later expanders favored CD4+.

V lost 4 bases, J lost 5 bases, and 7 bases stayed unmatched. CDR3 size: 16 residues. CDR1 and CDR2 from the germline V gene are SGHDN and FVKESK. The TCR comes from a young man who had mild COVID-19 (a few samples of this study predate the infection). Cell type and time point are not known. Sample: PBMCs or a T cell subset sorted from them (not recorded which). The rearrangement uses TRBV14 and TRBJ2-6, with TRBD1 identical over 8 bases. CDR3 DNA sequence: TGTGCCAGCAGCCCTCGTGGACAGGGCCGGGCCAACGTCCTGACTTTC. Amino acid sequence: CASSPRGQGRANVLTF.